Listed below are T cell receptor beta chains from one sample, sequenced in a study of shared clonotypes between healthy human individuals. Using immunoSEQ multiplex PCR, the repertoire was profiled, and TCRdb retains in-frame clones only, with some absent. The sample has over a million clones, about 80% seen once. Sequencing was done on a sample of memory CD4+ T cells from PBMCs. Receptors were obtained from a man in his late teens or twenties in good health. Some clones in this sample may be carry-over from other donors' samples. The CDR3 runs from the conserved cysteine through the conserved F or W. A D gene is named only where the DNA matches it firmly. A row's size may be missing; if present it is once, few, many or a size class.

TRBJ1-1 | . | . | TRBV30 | CAWSVGRAFF | TGTGCCTGGAGTGTAGGGCGGGCTTTCTTT
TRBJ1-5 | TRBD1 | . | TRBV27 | CASSGRGRGHQPQHF | TGTGCCAGCAGTGGGAGGGGAAGGGGGCACCAGCCCCAGCATTTT
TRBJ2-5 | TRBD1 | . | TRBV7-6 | CASSFAGQVQETQYF | TGTGCCAGCAGCTTCGCGGGACAGGTCCAAGAGACCCAGTACTTC
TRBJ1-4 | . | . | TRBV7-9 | CASSLTGNGKLFF | TGTGCCAGCAGCTTAACAGGGAATGGAAAACTGTTTTTT
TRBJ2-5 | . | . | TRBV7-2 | CASSLARGMGSVETQYF | TGTGCCAGCAGCTTAGCCCGAGGAATGGGTAGCGTGGAGACCCAGTACTTC
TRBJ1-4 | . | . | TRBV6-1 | CASSERGSNEKLFF | TGTGCCAGCAGTGAGAGGGGGTCTAATGAAAAACTGTTTTTT
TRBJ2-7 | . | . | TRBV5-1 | CASSLDPSSYEQYF | TGCGCCAGCAGCTTGGATCCCAGCTCCTACGAGCAGTACTTC
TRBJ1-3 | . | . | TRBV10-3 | CAIKGSGNTIYF | TGTGCCATCAAGGGCTCTGGAAACACCATATATTTT
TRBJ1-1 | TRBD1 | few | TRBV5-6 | CASSPRQGILDTEAFF | TGTGCCAGCAGCCCCAGACAGGGCATCTTAGACACTGAAGCTTTCTTT
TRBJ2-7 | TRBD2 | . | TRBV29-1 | CSVGYYGKRGYYEQYF | TGCAGCGTTGGTTATTATGGCAAGCGGGGGTACTACGAGCAGTACTTC
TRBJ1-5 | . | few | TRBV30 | CAWSVRENQPQHF | TGTGCCTGGAGTGTACGGGAGAATCAGCCCCAGCATTTT
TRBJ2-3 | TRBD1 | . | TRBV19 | CASRDRSPDTQYF | TGTGCCAGCCGGGACAGGAGCCCAGATACGCAGTATTTT
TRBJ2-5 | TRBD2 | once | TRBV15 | CATSRGLAGAGEETQYF | TGTGCCACCAGCAGAGGACTAGCGGGAGCGGGGGAAGAGACCCAGTACTTC
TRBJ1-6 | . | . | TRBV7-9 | CASSPQGQRSPLHF | TGTGCCAGCAGCCCTCAAGGGCAGCGTTCACCCCTCCACTTT
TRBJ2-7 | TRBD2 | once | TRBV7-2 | CASSLALHSGGGLAGVTYEQYF | TGTGCCAGCAGCTTAGCCCTCCATTCGGGGGGCGGACTAGCGGGGGTCACCTACGAGCAGTACTTC
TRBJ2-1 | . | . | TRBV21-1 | CASSKATTGYNEQFF | TGTGCCAGCAGCAAAGCGACTACAGGGTACAATGAGCAGTTCTTC
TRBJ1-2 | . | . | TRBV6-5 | CASSQLPPAYGYTF | TGTGCCAGCAGTCAGTTACCCCCCGCCTATGGCTACACCTTC
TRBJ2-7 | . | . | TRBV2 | CASTQGPLYEQYF | TGTGCCAGCACCCAGGGGCCCTTATACGAGCAGTACTTC
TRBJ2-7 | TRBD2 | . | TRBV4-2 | CASSMGLAGGPADEQYF | TGTGCCAGCTCGATGGGCCTAGCGGGAGGGCCGGCGGACGAGCAGTACTTC
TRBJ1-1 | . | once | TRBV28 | CASSLPLDTAGDTEAFF | TGTGCCAGCAGTTTGCCCCTAGACACCGCGGGGGACACTGAAGCTTTCTTT
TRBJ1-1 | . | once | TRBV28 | CASSFSGRPMSYEAFF | TGTGCCAGCAGTTTTTCTGGCCGGCCTATGTCGTATGAAGCTTTCTTT
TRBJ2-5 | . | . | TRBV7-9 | CASSLRSLGRGETQYF | TGTGCCAGCAGTTTAAGATCGTTGGGCCGGGGGGAGACCCAGTACTTC
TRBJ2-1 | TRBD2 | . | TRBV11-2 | CASSIRLASYNEQFF | TGTGCCAGCAGCATCCGACTAGCCTCCTACAATGAGCAGTTCTTC
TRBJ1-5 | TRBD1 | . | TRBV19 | CASSGRDRGLTWKDQPQHF | TGTGCCAGTAGTGGTCGGGACAGGGGGCTAACGTGGAAGGATCAGCCCCAGCATTTT